This is a list of T cell receptor beta chains from one sample in a study of glioma-infiltrating T cells after dendritic cell vaccination. Assay: immunoSEQ multiplex PCR; the TCRdb copy retains only in-frame clones and omits some. The sample has fewer than 85,000 clones; around 79% are singletons. The sequencing used blood, collected before dendritic cell vaccination. These receptors originate from a human donor with glioblastoma. Each CDR3 is given with its conserved first and last residue. D genes are given only for firm matches. Expanded clones are given a class, and other clones once, few, many or no size at all.

cdr3_length: 13
v_call: TRBV2
j_call: TRBJ2-7
d_call: NA
clone_size: NA
cdr3_aa: CASGRQSFYEQYF
cdr3_nt: TGTGCCAGCGGCCGACAGTCATTTTACGAGCAGTACTTC

cdr3_length: 15
v_call: TRBV5-1
j_call: TRBJ2-5
d_call: NA
clone_size: few
cdr3_aa: CASSLGSGKGETQYF
cdr3_nt: TGCGCCAGCAGCTTGGGCAGCGGCAAGGGAGAGACCCAGTACTTC

cdr3_length: 17
v_call: TRBV7-2
j_call: TRBJ2-3
d_call: TRBD2
clone_size: NA
cdr3_aa: CASSLEGLAARTDTQYF
cdr3_nt: TGTGCCAGCAGCTTAGAGGGGCTAGCGGCACGCACAGATACGCAGTATTTT

cdr3_length: 13
v_call: TRBV27
j_call: TRBJ1-1
d_call: NA
clone_size: NA
cdr3_aa: CASSLWSVGEAFF
cdr3_nt: TGTGCCAGCAGTTTATGGTCAGTTGGTGAAGCTTTCTTT

cdr3_length: 12
v_call: TRBV30
j_call: TRBJ2-5
d_call: NA
clone_size: NA
cdr3_aa: CAWSGGKETQYF
cdr3_nt: TGTGCCTGGAGTGGCGGGAAAGAGACCCAGTACTTC

cdr3_length: 15
v_call: TRBV19
j_call: TRBJ2-3
d_call: TRBD2
clone_size: NA
cdr3_aa: CASRELAFSTDTQYF
cdr3_nt: TGTGCCAGTAGGGAACTAGCGTTCAGCACAGATACGCAGTATTTT

cdr3_length: 16
v_call: TRBV11-2
j_call: TRBJ2-3
d_call: TRBD2
clone_size: NA
cdr3_aa: CASSPGLAGAGDTQYF
cdr3_nt: TGTGCCAGCAGCCCGGGACTAGCGGGAGCGGGGGATACGCAGTATTTT

cdr3_length: 16
v_call: TRBV2
j_call: TRBJ1-5
d_call: NA
clone_size: few
cdr3_aa: CASRGGSGAVSQPQHF
cdr3_nt: TGTGCCAGCCGTGGGGGCTCTGGGGCTGTAAGTCAGCCCCAGCATTTT

cdr3_length: 14
v_call: TRBV5-1
j_call: TRBJ1-1
d_call: NA
clone_size: NA
cdr3_aa: CASSGAGINTEAFF
cdr3_nt: TGCGCCAGCAGTGGGGCAGGGATTAACACTGAAGCTTTCTTT

cdr3_length: 15
v_call: TRBV19
j_call: TRBJ2-5
d_call: NA
clone_size: NA
cdr3_aa: CASMRGSGQQETQYF
cdr3_nt: TGTGCCAGTATGCGGGGGTCGGGACAACAAGAGACCCAGTACTTC

cdr3_length: 14
v_call: TRBV5-1
j_call: TRBJ2-2
d_call: NA
clone_size: NA
cdr3_aa: CASKQGGNTGELFF
cdr3_nt: TGCGCCAGCAAGCAGGGGGGAAACACCGGGGAGCTGTTTTTT

cdr3_length: 15
v_call: TRBV19
j_call: TRBJ2-4
d_call: TRBD1
clone_size: NA
cdr3_aa: CASSASGGAKNIQYF
cdr3_nt: TGTGCCAGTAGTGCCTCAGGGGGTGCCAAAAACATTCAGTACTTC

cdr3_length: 13
v_call: TRBV5-1
j_call: TRBJ2-3
d_call: NA
clone_size: NA
cdr3_aa: CASSGQLTDTQYF
cdr3_nt: TGCGCCAGCAGCGGGCAACTCACAGATACGCAGTATTTT

cdr3_length: 16
v_call: TRBV11-2
j_call: TRBJ1-6
d_call: NA
clone_size: once
cdr3_aa: CASSLDLSSYNSPLHF
cdr3_nt: TGTGCCAGCAGCTTAGACCTAAGCTCCTATAATTCACCCCTCCACTTT

cdr3_length: 12
v_call: TRBV27
j_call: TRBJ1-2
d_call: TRBD1
clone_size: NA
cdr3_aa: CASRTGGYGYTF
cdr3_nt: TGTGCCAGCAGAACAGGGGGCTATGGCTACACCTTC

cdr3_length: 16
v_call: TRBV10-3
j_call: TRBJ2-5
d_call: TRBD2
clone_size: few
cdr3_aa: CAISVDVAGKEETQYF
cdr3_nt: TGTGCCATCAGTGTAGACGTAGCGGGGAAGGAAGAGACCCAGTACTTC

cdr3_length: 14
v_call: TRBV5-1
j_call: TRBJ2-1
d_call: NA
clone_size: NA
cdr3_aa: CASSPGLYYNEQFF
cdr3_nt: TGCGCCAGCAGCCCGGGACTTTATTACAATGAGCAGTTCTTC

cdr3_length: 17
v_call: TRBV5-1
j_call: TRBJ2-7
d_call: NA
clone_size: NA
cdr3_aa: CASSSMEATGPGGGQYF
cdr3_nt: TGCGCCAGCAGCAGCATGGAAGCGACAGGTCCCGGCGGAGGGCAGTACTTC

cdr3_length: 16
v_call: TRBV5-5
j_call: TRBJ1-1
d_call: TRBD1
clone_size: NA
cdr3_aa: CASSLRQGQLNTEAFF
cdr3_nt: TGTGCCAGCAGCTTGCGACAGGGCCAACTGAACACTGAAGCTTTCTTT

cdr3_length: 13
v_call: TRBV5-1
j_call: TRBJ1-2
d_call: NA
clone_size: NA
cdr3_aa: CASSFGTNYGYTF
cdr3_nt: TGCGCCAGCAGCTTCGGGACTAACTATGGCTACACCTTC